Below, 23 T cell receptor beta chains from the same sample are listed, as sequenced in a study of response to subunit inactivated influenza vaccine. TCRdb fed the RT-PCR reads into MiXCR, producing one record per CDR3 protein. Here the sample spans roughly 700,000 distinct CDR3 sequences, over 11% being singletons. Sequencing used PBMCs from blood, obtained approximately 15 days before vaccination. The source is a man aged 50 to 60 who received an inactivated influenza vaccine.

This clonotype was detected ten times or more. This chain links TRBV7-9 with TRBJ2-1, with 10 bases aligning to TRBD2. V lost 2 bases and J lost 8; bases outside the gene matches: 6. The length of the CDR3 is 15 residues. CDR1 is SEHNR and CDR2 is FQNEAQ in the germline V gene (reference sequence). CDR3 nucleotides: TGTGCCAGCAGCTTACCCAGCGGGAGGGCCGATGAGCAGTTCTTC. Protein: CASSLPSGRADEQFF.

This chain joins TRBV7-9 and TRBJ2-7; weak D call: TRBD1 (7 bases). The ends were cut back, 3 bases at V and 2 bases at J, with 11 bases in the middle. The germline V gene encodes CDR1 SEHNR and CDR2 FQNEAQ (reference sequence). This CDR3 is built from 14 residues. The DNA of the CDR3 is TGTGCCAGCAGCTTGACAGGGACTGCCTACGAGCAGTACTTC. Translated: CASSLTGTAYEQYF.

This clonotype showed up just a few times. This chain's CDR3 is CASSELGLGNQPQHF. CDR3 sequence (DNA): TGTGCCAGCAGTGAACTGGGTTTGGGCAATCAGCCCCAGCATTTT. J is TRBJ1-5 and V is TRBV2; D remains unclear. Between the trimmed V and J ends, which lost 2 bases and 2 bases, there was a span of 10 bases. Germline assignment: CDR1 SNHLY and CDR2 FYNNEI. The CDR3 totals 15 residues.

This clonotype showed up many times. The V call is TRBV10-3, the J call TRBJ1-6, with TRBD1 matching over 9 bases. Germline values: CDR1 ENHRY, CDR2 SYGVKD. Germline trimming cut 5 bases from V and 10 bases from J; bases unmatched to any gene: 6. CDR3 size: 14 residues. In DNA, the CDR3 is TGTGCCATCAGTCCGGGACAGGGAAACTCACCCCTCCACTTT. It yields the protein CAISPGQGNSPLHF.

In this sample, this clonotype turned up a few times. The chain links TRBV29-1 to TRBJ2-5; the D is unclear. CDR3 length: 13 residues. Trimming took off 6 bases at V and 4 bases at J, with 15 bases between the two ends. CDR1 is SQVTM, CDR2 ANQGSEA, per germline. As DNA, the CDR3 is TGCAGCGTCCGTGACCCTGGCGGAGAGACCCAGTACTTC. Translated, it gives CSVRDPGGETQYF.

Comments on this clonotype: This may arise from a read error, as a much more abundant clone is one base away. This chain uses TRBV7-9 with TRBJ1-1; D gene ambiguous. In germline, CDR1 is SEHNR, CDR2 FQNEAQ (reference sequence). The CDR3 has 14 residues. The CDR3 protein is CASSPLGMNTEAYF. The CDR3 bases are TGTGCCAGCAGTCCTCTGGGGATGAACACTGAAGCTTACTTT.

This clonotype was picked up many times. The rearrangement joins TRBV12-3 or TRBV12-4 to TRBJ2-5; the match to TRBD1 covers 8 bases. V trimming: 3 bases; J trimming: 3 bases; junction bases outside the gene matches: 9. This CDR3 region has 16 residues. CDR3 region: CASSFVGTGTKETQYF. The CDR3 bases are TGTGCCAGCAGTTTTGTCGGGACAGGAACTAAAGAGACCCAGTACTTC.

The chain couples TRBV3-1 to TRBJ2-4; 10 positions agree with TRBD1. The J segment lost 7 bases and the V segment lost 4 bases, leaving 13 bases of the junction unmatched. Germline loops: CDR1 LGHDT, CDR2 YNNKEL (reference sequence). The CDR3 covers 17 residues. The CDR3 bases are TGTGCCAGCAGCCCTATGACAGGGGGCTACATCGGGAACATTCAGTACTTC. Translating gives CASSPMTGGYIGNIQYF.

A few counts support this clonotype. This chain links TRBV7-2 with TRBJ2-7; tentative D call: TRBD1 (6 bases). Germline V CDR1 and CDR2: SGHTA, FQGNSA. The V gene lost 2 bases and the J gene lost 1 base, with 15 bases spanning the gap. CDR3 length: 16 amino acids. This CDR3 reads CASSLIPTGPSYEQYF. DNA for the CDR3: TGTGCCAGCAGCTTAATCCCGACAGGACCTTCCTACGAGCAGTACTTC.

The CDR3 protein is CSVLQVHPKYEQYF. The CDR3 DNA follows: TGCAGCGTGCTACAGGTCCATCCCAAGTACGAGCAGTACTTC. The gene calls are TRBV29-1 and TRBJ2-7; D possibly corresponds to TRBD1 (5 bases). Trimming pared 6 bases from V and 4 bases from J, leaving 19 bases between. This CDR3 region has 14 residues. Germline values: CDR1 SQVTM, CDR2 ANQGSEA.

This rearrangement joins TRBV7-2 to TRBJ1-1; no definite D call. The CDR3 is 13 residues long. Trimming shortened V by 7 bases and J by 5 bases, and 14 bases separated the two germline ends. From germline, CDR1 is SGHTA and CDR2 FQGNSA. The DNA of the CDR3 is TGTGCCAGCACCGTAAGAGGGAAGACTGAAGCTTTCTTT. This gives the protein CASTVRGKTEAFF. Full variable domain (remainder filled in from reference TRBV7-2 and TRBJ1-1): GAGVSQSPSNKVTEKGKDVELRCDPISGHTALYWYRQSLGQGLEFLIYFQGNSAPDKSGLPSDRFSAERTGGSVSTLTIQRTQQEDSAVYLCASTVRGKTEAFFGQGTRLTVV.

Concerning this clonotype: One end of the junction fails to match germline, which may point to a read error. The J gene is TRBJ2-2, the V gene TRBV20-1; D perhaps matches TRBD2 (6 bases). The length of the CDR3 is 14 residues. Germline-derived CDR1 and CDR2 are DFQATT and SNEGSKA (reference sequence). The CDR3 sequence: CSAHGTLNTRELFF. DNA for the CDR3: TGCAGTGCTCACGGGACTTTGAACACCAGGGAGCTGTTTTTT.

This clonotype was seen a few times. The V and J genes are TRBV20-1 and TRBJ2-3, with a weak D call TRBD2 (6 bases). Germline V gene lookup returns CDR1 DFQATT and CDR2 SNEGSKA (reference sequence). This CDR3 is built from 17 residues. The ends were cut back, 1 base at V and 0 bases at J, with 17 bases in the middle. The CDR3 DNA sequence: TGCAGTGCTAGAGTTGCGGGGTCTTACTCTAGCACAGATACGCAGTATTTT. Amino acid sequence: CSARVAGSYSSTDTQYF.

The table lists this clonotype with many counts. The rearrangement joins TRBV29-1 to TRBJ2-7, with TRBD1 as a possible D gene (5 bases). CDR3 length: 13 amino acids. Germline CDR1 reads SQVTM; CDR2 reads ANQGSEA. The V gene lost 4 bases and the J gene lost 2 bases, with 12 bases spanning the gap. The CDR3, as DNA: TGCAGCGTTGCGTTGGACACTACCTACGAGCAGTACTTC. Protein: CSVALDTTYEQYF.

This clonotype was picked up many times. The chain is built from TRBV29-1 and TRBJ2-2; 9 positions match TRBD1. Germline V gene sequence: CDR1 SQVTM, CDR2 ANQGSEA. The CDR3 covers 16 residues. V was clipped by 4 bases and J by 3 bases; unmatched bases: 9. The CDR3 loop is CSVAGGQGWDTGELFF. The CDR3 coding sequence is TGCAGCGTTGCTGGGGGACAGGGATGGGACACCGGGGAGCTGTTTTTT.

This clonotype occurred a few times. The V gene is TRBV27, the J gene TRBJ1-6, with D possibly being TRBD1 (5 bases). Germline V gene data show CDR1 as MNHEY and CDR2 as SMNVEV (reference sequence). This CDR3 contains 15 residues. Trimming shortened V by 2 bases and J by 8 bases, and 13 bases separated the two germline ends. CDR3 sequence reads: CASSLRPGSDSPLHF. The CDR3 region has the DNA TGTGCCAGCAGTTTACGTCCAGGGTCGGATTCACCCCTCCACTTT.

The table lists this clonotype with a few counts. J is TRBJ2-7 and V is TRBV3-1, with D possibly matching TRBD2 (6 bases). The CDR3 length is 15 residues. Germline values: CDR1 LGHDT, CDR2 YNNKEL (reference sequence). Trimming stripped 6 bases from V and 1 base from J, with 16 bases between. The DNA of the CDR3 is TGTGCCAGCAGATACAGCGGGCTAAGATCCTACGAGCAGTACTTC. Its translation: CASRYSGLRSYEQYF.

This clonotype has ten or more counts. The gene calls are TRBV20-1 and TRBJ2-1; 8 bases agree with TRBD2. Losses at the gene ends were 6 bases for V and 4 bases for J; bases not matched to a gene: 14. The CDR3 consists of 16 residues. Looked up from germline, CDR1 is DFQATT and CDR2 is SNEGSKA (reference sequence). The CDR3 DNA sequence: TGCAGTGCCGTAGTCAGCGGGAGTGGCCTTTACAATGAGCAGTTCTTC. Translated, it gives CSAVVSGSGLYNEQFF.

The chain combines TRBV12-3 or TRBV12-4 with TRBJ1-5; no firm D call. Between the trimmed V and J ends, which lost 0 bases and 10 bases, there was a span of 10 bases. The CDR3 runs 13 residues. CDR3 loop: CASSLAERSPQHF. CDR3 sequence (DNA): TGTGCCAGCAGTTTAGCGGAGCGCTCTCCCCAGCATTTT.

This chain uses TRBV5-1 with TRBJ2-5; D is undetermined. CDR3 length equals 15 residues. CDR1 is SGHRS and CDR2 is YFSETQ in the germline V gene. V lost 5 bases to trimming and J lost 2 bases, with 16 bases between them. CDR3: CASRPQLARQETQYF. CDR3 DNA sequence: TGCGCCAGCAGACCCCAGTTAGCCCGGCAAGAGACCCAGTACTTC.

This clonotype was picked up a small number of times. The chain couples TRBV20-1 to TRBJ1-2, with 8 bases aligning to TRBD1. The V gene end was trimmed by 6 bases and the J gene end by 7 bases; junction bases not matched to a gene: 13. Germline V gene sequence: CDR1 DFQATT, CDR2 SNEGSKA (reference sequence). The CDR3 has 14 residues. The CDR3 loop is CSARDDRGLRGYTF. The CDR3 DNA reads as TGCAGTGCCCGGGATGACAGGGGTCTTCGTGGCTACACCTTC.

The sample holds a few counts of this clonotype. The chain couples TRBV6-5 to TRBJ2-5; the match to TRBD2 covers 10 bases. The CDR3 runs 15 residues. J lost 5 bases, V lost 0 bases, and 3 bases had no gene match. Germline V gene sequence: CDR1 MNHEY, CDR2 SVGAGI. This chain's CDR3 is CASSYSSGGVETQYF. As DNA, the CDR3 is TGTGCCAGCAGTTACTCAAGCGGGGGGGTGGAGACCCAGTACTTC.

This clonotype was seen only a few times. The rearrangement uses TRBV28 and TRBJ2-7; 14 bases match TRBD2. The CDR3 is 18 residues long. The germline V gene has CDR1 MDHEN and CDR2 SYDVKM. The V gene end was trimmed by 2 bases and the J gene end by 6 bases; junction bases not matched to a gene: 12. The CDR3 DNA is TGTGCCAGCAGTTTAAGACTAGCGGGGGGGCCGGGGCGCCGCGAGCAGTACTTC. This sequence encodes CASSLRLAGGPGRREQYF.